This TCR beta chain stems from a study of blood T cell repertoires in COVID-19 (dated by TCRdb to about 2020). About the full investigation: Samples covering the acute and convalescent phases of COVID-19 were provided by collaborators in the United States, Italy and Spain. The material from the prospective study consisted of cDNA or gDNA derived from T cells, B-cell-depleted T cells, or PBMCs. Subjects who had been exposed to COVID-19, were actively infected with it, or had recovered from it provided the deeply sampled blood TCRbeta repertoires that made up the dataset. The repertoires were released in a freely available public database meant as a resource for research on the immune response to SARS-CoV-2. The samples were drawn from the first 160 participants of the ongoing ImmuneRACE study and from under 1,500 subjects provided by 6 global collaborators. The sample metadata nearly always contained a de-identified subject ID, COVID-19 status, age in years and sex. HLA class I and class II types, where available, came from metadata supplied by the sample provider rather than from assay-based typing. The paper's findings and limits, for the study overall: The quantity of clinical and demographic metadata differed by source and by participant and was supplied without curation.

Details on this clone: Its antigen is not yet known. No clone much larger than this one lies a single base away; base qualities are absent.

The immunoSEQ Assay, a bias-controlled multiplex PCR, was used to amplify TCRbeta CDR3 regions from genomic DNA. Concerning the study's data processing: The number of nucleated cells in each sample was estimated from the amplification of reference gene primers within the assay. Sequence reads were collapsed and filtered to measure the absolute abundance of every unique TCRbeta CDR3 rearrangement. For each sample, productive Simpson clonality was calculated as the square root of Simpson's diversity index over productive rearrangements. Not all clones reach the TCRdb copy of this immuneACCESS table, which keeps in-frame sequences only. Checked studies attribute under half of the gap to unresolved V genes and leave the rest unexplained. D and trimming were read from the DNA, whereas the V and J calls and clone size are those reported in that table. This sample lists 150,000 to 200,000 clones; roughly 85% were detected once. Of the sample, roughly 9.7% is held by the ten largest clones.

Looking up the germline V gene yields CDR1 SGHRS and CDR2 YFSETQ. Taken from cysteine to phenylalanine, the CDR3 has 17 residues. Left in the record is the CDR3 DNA by itself, 51 bases read in frame from the first base. For this chain, trimming is 4 bases at the V end and 4 bases at the J end, and the number of junction bases without a gene match is 13. Whole blood was collected in K2EDTA tubes by collaborating institutions according to the institutions' own protocols. Collaborator samples were shipped for TCRbeta analysis as frozen whole blood, isolated PBMCs, or DNA extracted from either sample type.

Here the chain combines TRBV5-1 and TRBJ1-1; 10 bases in the junction line up with TRBD1. This clonotype was sampled from a human donor with active or convalescent COVID-19. The donor label of this sample is uncertain. The sample comprised peripheral blood. The CDR3 reads as follows: CASSASSGTGVGTEAFF. At the DNA level, the sequence is TGCGCCAGCAGCGCAAGCTCCGGGACAGGGGTGGGCACTGAAGCTTTCTTT.